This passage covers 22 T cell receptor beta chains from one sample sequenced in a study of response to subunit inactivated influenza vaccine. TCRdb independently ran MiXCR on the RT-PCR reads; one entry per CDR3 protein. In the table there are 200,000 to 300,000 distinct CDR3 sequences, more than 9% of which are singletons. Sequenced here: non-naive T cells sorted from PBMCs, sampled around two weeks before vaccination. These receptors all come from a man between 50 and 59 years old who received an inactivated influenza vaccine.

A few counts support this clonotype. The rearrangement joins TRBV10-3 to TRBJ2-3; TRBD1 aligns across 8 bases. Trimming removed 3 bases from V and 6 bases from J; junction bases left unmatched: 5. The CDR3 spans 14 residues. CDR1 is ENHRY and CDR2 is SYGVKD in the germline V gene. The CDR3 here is CAISDLGQGDTQYF. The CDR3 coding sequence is TGTGCCATCAGTGACCTCGGACAGGGCGATACGCAGTATTTT.

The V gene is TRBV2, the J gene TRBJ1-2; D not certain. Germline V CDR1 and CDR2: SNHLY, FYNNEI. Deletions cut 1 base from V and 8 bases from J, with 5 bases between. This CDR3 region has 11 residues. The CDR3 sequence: CASSEVSGYTF. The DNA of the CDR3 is TGTGCCAGCAGTGAAGTATCCGGCTACACCTTC.

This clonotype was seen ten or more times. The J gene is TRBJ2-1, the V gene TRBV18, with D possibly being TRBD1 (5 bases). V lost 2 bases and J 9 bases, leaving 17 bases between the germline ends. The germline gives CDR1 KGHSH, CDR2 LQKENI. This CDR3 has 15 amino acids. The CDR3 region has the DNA TGTGCCAGCTCACCAAATCAGGGATCTAACAGTGAGCAGTTCTTC. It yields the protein CASSPNQGSNSEQFF.

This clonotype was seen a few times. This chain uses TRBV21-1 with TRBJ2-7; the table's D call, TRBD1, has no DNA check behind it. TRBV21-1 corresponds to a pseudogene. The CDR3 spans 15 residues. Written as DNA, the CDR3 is TGTGCCAGCAGCAGACAGGGACAGGGGGCGGAAGAGCAGTACTTC. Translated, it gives CASSRQGQGAEEQYF.

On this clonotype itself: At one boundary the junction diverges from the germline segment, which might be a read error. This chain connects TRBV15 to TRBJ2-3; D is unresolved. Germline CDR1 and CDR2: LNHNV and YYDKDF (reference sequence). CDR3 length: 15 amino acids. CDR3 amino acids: CSTSRDKATVDTQYF. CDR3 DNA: TGTTCCACCAGCAGAGATAAGGCTACAGTGGATACGCAGTATTTT.

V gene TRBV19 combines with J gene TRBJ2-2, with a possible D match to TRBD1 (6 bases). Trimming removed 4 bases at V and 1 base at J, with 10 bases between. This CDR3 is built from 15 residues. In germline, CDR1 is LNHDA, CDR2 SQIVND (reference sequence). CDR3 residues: CASSTGQQNTGELFF. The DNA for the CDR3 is TGTGCCAGTAGTACCGGACAGCAGAACACCGGGGAGCTGTTTTTT.

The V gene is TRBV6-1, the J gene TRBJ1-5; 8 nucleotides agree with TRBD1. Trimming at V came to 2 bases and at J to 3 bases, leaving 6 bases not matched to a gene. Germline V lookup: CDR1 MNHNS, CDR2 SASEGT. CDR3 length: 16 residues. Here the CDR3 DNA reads TGTGCCAGCAGTGAAATGAACAGGGGGGTCAATCAGCCCCAGCATTTT. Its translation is CASSEMNRGVNQPQHF.

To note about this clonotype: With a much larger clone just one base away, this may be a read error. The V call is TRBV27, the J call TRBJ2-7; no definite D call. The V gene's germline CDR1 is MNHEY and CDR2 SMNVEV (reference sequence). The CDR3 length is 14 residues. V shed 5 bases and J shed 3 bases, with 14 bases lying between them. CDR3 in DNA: TGTGCCAGCAGTATCCGACCGGGTGGCTACGAGCAGTACTTC. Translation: CASSIRPGGYEQYF.

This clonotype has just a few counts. CDR3 loop: CASSYFGVSYEQYF. The CDR3 bases are TGTGCCAGCAGTTACTTTGGGGTTTCCTACGAGCAGTACTTC. The chain employs TRBV6-2 or TRBV6-3 and TRBJ2-7; the D is unclear. Germline CDR1 reads MNHEY; CDR2 reads SVGEGT. V lost 1 base, J lost 1 base, and 8 bases lay in between. This CDR3 contains 14 residues.

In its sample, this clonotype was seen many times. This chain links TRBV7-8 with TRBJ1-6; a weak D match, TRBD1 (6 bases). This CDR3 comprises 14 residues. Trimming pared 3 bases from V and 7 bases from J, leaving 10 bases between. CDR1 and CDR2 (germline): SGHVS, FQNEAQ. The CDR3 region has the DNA TGTGCCAGCAGCTTTCAGGGGTTGAATTCACCCCTCCACTTT. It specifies CASSFQGLNSPLHF.

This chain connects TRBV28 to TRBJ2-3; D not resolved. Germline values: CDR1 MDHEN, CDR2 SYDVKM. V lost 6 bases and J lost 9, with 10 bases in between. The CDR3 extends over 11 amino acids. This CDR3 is CASSAGSTQYF. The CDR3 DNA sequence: TGTGCCAGCAGCGCCGGGTCCACGCAGTATTTT.

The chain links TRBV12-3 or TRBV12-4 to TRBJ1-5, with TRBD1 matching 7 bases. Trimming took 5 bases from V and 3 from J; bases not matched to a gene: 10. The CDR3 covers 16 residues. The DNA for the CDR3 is TGTGCCAGCAGTCCGCGGGGAGGGGGCTTCAATCAGCCCCAGCATTTT. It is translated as CASSPRGGGFNQPQHF.

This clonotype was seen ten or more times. Written as DNA, the CDR3 is TGTGCCAGCAGCTTAAATCAGGGCCACACAGATACGCAGTATTTT. It specifies CASSLNQGHTDTQYF. The chain carries TRBV7-9 and TRBJ2-3, with D maybe TRBD1 (5 bases). Germline CDR1 reads SEHNR; CDR2 reads FQNEAQ (reference sequence). The CDR3 length is 15 residues. The V end was cut by 2 bases, the J end by 2 bases, with 11 bases between.

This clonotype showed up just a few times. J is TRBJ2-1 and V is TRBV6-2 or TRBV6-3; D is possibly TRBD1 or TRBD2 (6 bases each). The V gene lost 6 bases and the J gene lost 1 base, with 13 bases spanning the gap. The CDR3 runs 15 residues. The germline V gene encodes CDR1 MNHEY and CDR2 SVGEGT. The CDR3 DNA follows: TGTGCCAGCAGACCCGAGGGGGGATCCTACAATGAGCAGTTCTTC. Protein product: CASRPEGGSYNEQFF.

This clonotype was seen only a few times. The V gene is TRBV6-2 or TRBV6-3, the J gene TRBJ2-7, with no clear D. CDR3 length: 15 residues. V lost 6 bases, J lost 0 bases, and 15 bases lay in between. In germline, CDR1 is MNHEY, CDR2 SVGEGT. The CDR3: CASRQVWGGSYEQYF. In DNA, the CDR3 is TGTGCCAGCAGGCAGGTTTGGGGTGGCTCCTACGAGCAGTACTTC.

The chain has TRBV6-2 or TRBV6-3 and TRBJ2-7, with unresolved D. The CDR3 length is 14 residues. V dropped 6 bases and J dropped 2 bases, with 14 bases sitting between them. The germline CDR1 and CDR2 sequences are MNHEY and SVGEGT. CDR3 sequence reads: CASSLRQVPYEQYF. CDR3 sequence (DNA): TGTGCCAGCAGCCTTAGGCAGGTTCCCTACGAGCAGTACTTC.

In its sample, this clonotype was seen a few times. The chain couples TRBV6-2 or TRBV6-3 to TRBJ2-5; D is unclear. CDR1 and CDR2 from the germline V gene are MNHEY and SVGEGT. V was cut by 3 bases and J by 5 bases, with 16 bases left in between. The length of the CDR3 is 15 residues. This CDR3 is CASSYTDQTRETQYF. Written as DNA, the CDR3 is TGTGCCAGCAGTTATACGGACCAGACGAGGGAGACCCAGTACTTC.

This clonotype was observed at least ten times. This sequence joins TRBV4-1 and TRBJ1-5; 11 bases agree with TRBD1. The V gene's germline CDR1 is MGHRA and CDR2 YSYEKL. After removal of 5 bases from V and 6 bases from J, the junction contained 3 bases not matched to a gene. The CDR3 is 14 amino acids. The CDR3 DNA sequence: TGCGCCAGCAGCGGACAGGGGGCGAGTCAGCCCCAGCATTTT. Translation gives CASSGQGASQPQHF.

The CDR3 sequence: CAIRGETSGTYEQYF. Written as DNA, the CDR3 is TGTGCCATCAGGGGAGAGACTAGCGGAACCTACGAGCAGTACTTC. V and J are TRBV10-3 and TRBJ2-7; 9 nucleotides match TRBD2. The CDR3 extends over 15 amino acids. In germline, CDR1 is ENHRY, CDR2 SYGVKD. Unmatched junction bases numbered 8, after V lost 6 bases and J lost 2 bases.

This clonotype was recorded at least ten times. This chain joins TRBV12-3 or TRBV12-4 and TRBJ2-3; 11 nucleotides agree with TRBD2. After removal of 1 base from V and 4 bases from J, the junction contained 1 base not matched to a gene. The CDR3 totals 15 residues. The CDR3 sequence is CASSLDSGGADTQYF. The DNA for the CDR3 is TGTGCCAGCAGTTTAGATAGCGGGGGGGCAGATACGCAGTATTTT.

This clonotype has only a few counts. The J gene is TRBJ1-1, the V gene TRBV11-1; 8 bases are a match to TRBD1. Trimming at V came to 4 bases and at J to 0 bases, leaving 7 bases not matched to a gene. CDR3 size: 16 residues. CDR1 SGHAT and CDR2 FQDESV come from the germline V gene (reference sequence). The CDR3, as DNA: TGTGCCAGCAGCTGGCGAGCAGGGGGCTTGAACACTGAAGCTTTCTTT. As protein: CASSWRAGGLNTEAFF. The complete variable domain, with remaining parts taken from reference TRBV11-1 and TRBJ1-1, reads EAEVAQSPRYKITEKSQAVAFWCDPISGHATLYWYRQILGQGPELLVQFQDESVVDDSQLPKDRFSAERLKGVDSTLKIQPAELGDSAMYLCASSWRAGGLNTEAFFGQGTRLTVV.

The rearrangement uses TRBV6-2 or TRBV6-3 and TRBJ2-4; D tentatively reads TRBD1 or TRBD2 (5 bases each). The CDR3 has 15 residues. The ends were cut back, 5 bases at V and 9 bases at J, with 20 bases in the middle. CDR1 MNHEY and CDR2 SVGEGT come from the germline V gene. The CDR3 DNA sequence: TGTGCCAGCAGTGATCCGACCGGGACCTCAGCCATTCAGTACTTC. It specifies CASSDPTGTSAIQYF.